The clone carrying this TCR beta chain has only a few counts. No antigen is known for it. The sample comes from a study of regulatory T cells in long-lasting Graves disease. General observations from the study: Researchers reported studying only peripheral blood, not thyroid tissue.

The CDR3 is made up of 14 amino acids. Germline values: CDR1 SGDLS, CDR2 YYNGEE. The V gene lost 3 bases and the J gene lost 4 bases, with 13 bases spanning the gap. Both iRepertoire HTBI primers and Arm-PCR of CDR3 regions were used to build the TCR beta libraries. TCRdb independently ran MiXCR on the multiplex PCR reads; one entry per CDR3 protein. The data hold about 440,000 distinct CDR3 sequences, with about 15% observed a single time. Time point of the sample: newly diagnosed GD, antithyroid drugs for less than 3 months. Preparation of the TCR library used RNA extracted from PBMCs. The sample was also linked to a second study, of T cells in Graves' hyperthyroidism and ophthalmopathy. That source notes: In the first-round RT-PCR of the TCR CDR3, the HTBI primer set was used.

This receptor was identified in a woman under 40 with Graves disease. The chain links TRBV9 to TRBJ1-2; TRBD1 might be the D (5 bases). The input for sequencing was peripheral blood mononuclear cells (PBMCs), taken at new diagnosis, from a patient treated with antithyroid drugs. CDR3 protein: CASSGQGKGYGYTF. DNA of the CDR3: TGTGCCAGCAGCGGGCAGGGAAAGGGCTATGGCTACACCTTC.